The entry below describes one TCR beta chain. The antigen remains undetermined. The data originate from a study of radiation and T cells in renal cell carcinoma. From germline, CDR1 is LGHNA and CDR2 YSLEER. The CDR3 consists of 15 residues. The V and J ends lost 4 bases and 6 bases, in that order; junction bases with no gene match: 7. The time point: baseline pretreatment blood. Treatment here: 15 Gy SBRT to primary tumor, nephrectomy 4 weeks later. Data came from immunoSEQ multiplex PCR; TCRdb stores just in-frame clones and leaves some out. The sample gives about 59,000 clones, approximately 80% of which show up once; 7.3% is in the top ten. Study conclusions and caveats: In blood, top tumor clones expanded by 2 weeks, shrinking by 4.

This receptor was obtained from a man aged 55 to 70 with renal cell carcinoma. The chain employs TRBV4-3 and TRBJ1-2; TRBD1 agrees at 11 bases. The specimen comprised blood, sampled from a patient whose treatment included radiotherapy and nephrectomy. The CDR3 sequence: CASSPKPGQGDGYTF. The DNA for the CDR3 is TGCGCCAGCAGCCCTAAGCCGGGACAGGGGGATGGCTACACCTTC.